The entry below describes one T cell receptor beta chain. The antigen remains undetermined. These data originate in a study of T cells expressing NK-cell markers. Points from the study as a whole: A range of roughly 1.0-8% of CD8+ T cells consisted of dominant NKG2C+ clonotypes in roughly 6 donors.

TCRdb re-called the 5' RACE reads, yielding one record per CDR3 amino acid sequence without DNA. The table lists 150,000 to 180,000 distinct CDR3 sequences. The germline CDR1 and CDR2 sequences are DFQATT and SNEGSKA (reference sequence). This CDR3 spans 17 amino acids. This chain uses TRBV20-1 with TRBJ1-5; with no DNA, the TCRdb D assignment of TRBD1 cannot be verified. The TCR was taken from a woman in her fifties or sixties in good health. The sequencing input was blood T cells: a sorted CD56 or NKG2C T cell subset, CD4+ or CD8+ T cells, or bulk PBMC T cells (not recorded which). The CDR3 sequence: CSAKPSGKDYSNQPQHF.